The text below deals with one TCR beta chain. This clone has ten or more counts. Its antigen is currently not known. No much larger clonotype is one base removed from it; base qualities were not supplied. This record comes from a study of metastatic and nonmetastatic thyroid tumors (dated by TCRdb to 2018 to 2020). About the full investigation: Repertoires were compared across peripheral blood and tumor or nodule tissue samples from malignant and benign thyroid patients. Study-level results and caveats: TCR beta diversity was reported as significantly higher in malignant tumors than in benign nodules, in both blood and tumor samples.

Before undergoing thyroid surgery, none of the patients had been given any kind of treatment. Using T-cell receptor beta sequencing, the researchers looked back retrospectively at clinical samples from patients, gathered between about 2011 and 2019. Inclusive of the bounding cysteine and phenylalanine, the CDR3 is 14 residues long. Here the CDR3 DNA is all that survives: 42 bases in frame from base 1. Trimmed from V: 3 bases; trimmed from J: 6 bases; junction bases lacking a gene match: 5. CDR1 and CDR2 (SEHNR, FQNEAQ) derive from the germline V gene (reference sequence). The library was built by means of PCR. Data came from an Illumina HiSeq 4000. High-throughput sequencing was used to profile the TCR beta-chain CDR3 region of each patient. From the authors' description of their analysis: A classifier to discriminate distant-metastatic papillary thyroid cancer patients was built from CDR3 differences across clinicopathological groups. The Shannon index was used to assess repertoire diversity, and the Morisita-Horn index was used to assess tumor-blood repertoire similarity. The public reads were quality trimmed at Q25 with fastp and then assembled into clones with MiXCR by TCRdb, keeping productive beta chains. The V and J calls, along with clone size, are taken from TCRdb and not from the paper's own processing. Present in this sample are 28,000 or so clones, roughly 17% of which were seen just once. About 4% of the sample is in the top ten clones.

Specimen: blood. Recombination joined TRBV7-9 with TRBJ2-1, and 7 bases in between align with TRBD2. This clonotype was obtained from a female donor with papillary thyroid cancer or a benign thyroid nodule (not recorded which). Some clones in this sample may be carry-over from other donors' samples. The CDR3 has the sequence CASSLSSGSNEQFF. In nucleotides, the sequence is TGTGCCAGCAGCTTGAGTAGCGGGTCCAATGAGCAGTTCTTC.